This paragraph covers one TCR beta chain sequence. The data derive from a study of blood T cell repertoires in COVID-19. CDR1 is LNHDA, CDR2 SQIVND, per germline (reference sequence). After removal of 5 bases from V and 6 bases from J, the junction contained 7 bases not matched to a gene. This CDR3 has 16 amino acids. Sequencing used immunoSEQ multiplex PCR; TCRdb keeps in-frame clones, though not all of them. The sample holds around 150,000 clones, roughly 74% seen once. Sequenced: peripheral blood. This chain connects TRBV19 to TRBJ2-2, with 12 bases identical to TRBD2. This clonotype originated in a woman of 80 years or more with acute or convalescent COVID-19. The CDR3 loop is CASSPWTSGNAGELFF. DNA of the CDR3: TGTGCCAGTAGTCCCTGGACTAGCGGGAATGCCGGGGAGCTGTTTTTT.